The 12 T cell receptor beta chains below all came from one sample that was sequenced in a study of T cells in Graves' hyperthyroidism and ophthalmopathy. Amplification of TCR beta CDR3 regions used RNA as the template. Initially, a first-round RT-PCR of the TCR CDR3 employed the HTBI primer set. TCRdb passed the multiplex PCR reads through MiXCR, listing each CDR3 protein once. The sample has about 180,000 distinct CDR3 sequences, 15% to 20% seen once. Sequences were obtained from blood. The receptors shown here come from a woman aged 45 to 65 with Graves' hyperthyroidism.

The gene calls are TRBV27 and TRBJ2-7; D gene ambiguous. The CDR3 runs 13 residues. Germline loops: CDR1 MNHEY, CDR2 SMNVEV (reference sequence). V dropped 7 bases and J dropped 5 bases, with 15 bases sitting between them. This CDR3 is CASKTASTHEQYF. The CDR3 DNA sequence: TGTGCCAGCAAGACGGCTAGTACCCACGAGCAGTACTTC.

The chain carries TRBV5-1 and TRBJ1-2; D is undetermined. The ends were cut back, 0 bases at V and 0 bases at J, with 9 bases in the middle. CDR3 length: 15 amino acids. Germline V CDR1 and CDR2: SGHRS, YFSETQ. The CDR3 coding sequence is TGCGCCAGCAGCTTGGAGGCAACCGCTAACTATGGCTACACCTTC. Amino acids: CASSLEATANYGYTF.

This clonotype was observed at least ten times. V gene TRBV28 combines with J gene TRBJ2-1; 13 bases map to TRBD2. CDR3 length: 15 amino acids. Germline CDR1 and CDR2: MDHEN and SYDVKM. With 5 bases clipped from V and 9 bases from J, the junction kept 7 bases outside the gene matches. The CDR3 nucleotides read TGTGCCAGCAGTGCCCGGACTAGCGGGGGCGTTGAGCAGTTCTTC. Translated: CASSARTSGGVEQFF.

The gene calls are TRBV10-2 and TRBJ2-1; a possible D gene is TRBD2 (6 bases). In germline, CDR1 is WSHSY, CDR2 SAAADI. V lost 0 bases to trimming and J lost 9 bases, with 21 bases between them. CDR3 length: 17 residues. Written as DNA, the CDR3 is TGCGCCAGCAGTGAGTCGTTACTAGCCCCGAGTCGGAGTGAGCAGTTCTTC. Its protein product is CASSESLLAPSRSEQFF.

This clonotype was picked up a small number of times. The rearrangement links TRBV6-1 to TRBJ2-7; D unclear. CDR1 and CDR2 from the germline V gene are MNHNS and SASEGT. Trimming shortened V by 5 bases and J by 4 bases, and 15 bases separated the two germline ends. This CDR3 spans 14 amino acids. The CDR3 protein is CASSPGDSAYEQYF. CDR3 DNA sequence: TGTGCCAGCAGTCCTGGCGATAGTGCGTACGAGCAGTACTTC.

The V and J genes are TRBV7-2 and TRBJ2-5; 11 nucleotides line up with TRBD1. The junction had 5 bases not matched to a gene; V was cut back by 5 bases and J by 3 bases. Looked up from germline, CDR1 is SGHTA and CDR2 is FQGNSA. The CDR3 totals 15 residues. CDR3 protein: CASSLGQGAEETQYF. Here the CDR3 DNA reads TGTGCCAGCAGCCTCGGACAGGGGGCGGAAGAGACCCAGTACTTC.

This clonotype has ten or more counts. V and J are TRBV9 and TRBJ1-1; possibly TRBD1 for D (5 bases). The germline V gene encodes CDR1 SGDLS and CDR2 YYNGEE. V shed 0 bases and J shed 4 bases, with 13 bases lying between them. This CDR3 has 15 amino acids. CDR3 sequence (DNA): TGTGCCAGCAGCGTAGTTGCCGGGGGAGGCACTGAAGCTTTCTTT. This codes for CASSVVAGGGTEAFF.

In the case of this clonotype: A read error may be the cause here, since a much bigger clone is one base away. V gene TRBV27 combines with J gene TRBJ2-4; a weak D match, TRBD1 (6 bases). This CDR3 has 15 residues. The V gene's germline CDR1 is MNHEY and CDR2 SMNVEV (reference sequence). Trimming took off 3 bases at V and 4 bases at J, with 13 bases between the two ends. The CDR3 loop is CASSFSWTAKNIQYF. Here the CDR3 DNA reads TGTGCCAGCAGTTTCTCGTGGACAGCAAAAAACATTCAGTACTTC.

At least ten counts were recorded for this clonotype. The chain links TRBV6-1 to TRBJ2-1; D ambiguous. The CDR3 consists of 15 residues. Trimming pared 2 bases from V and 2 bases from J, leaving 10 bases between. Looked up from germline, CDR1 is MNHNS and CDR2 is SASEGT. The CDR3 here is CASSEQVVAYNEQFF. The CDR3 DNA follows: TGTGCCAGCAGTGAACAGGTAGTGGCCTACAATGAGCAGTTCTTC.

The sample holds many counts of this clonotype. V and J are TRBV7-6 and TRBJ1-3, with D unresolved. Germline loops: CDR1 SGHVS, CDR2 FNYEAQ. V gave up 4 bases and J gave up 4 bases, with 14 bases separating them. This CDR3 has 15 residues. In DNA, the CDR3 is TGTGCCAGCAGCTCAGACGATTTCGGGGGAAACACCATATATTTT. Residues: CASSSDDFGGNTIYF.

This clonotype was seen repeatedly, ten times or more. The rearrangement uses TRBV20-1 and TRBJ1-1, with a weak D call TRBD1 (6 bases). Between the trimmed V and J ends, which lost 4 bases and 1 base, there was a span of 13 bases. The germline CDR1 and CDR2 sequences are DFQATT and SNEGSKA (reference sequence). The CDR3 is made up of 14 amino acids. Here the CDR3 reads CSATRTVRNTEAFF. DNA of the CDR3: TGCAGTGCTACCCGGACAGTCAGGAACACTGAAGCTTTCTTT.

This clonotype was detected many times. The chain combines TRBV7-3 with TRBJ2-3; D is tentatively TRBD1 or TRBD2 (6 bases each). Trimming cost V 2 bases and J 4 bases, with 13 bases left between them. CDR3 length: 15 residues. Germline V gives CDR1 SGHTA, CDR2 FQGTGA. The chain's CDR3 is CASSLLGGLADTQYF. CDR3 DNA sequence: TGTGCCAGCAGCTTATTGGGGGGCCTGGCAGATACGCAGTATTTT. Based on the CDR3 plus reference TRBV7-3 and TRBJ2-3, the full variable domain is GAGVSQTPSNKVTEKGKYVELRCDPISGHTALYWYRQSLGQGPEFLIYFQGTGAADDSGLPNDRFFAVRPEGSVSTLKIQRTERGDSAVYLCASSLLGGLADTQYFGPGTRLTVL.